This TCR beta chain was documented in a study of cytomegalovirus exposure and HLA in healthy donors (dated by TCRdb to about 2017). Background on the whole study: An earlier analysis of several hundred of the donors reported more than 250 Gb of sequence data and roughly 100 million unique TCR beta sequences from roughly 200 million T cells. In a later analysis, previously published TCR beta repertoires from several hundred donors were re-analyzed and high-resolution HLA genotyping was added so that TCR occurrence patterns could be studied. Among several hundred genotyped donors of the cohort, an average of about 240,000 unique TCR beta nucleotide sequences was sequenced per donor, of which roughly 17% were non-productive. HLA typing included class I and class II loci at four-digit resolution. A later genetic analysis used genome-wide SNP genotypes for about 65% of the roughly 670 donors, treating that subset as a discovery cohort. The study used immunosequencing to profile the T cell repertoires of 670 or so subjects and linked those repertoires to cytomegalovirus serostatus. Roughly 5 DR-DQ haplotypes were handled as single units for association and clustering, since linkage in the cohort was strong. An earlier analysis of about 620 of the donors applied high-throughput TCR beta sequencing to assess whether each TCR beta V gene segment acted as functional or pseudogenic. The number of typed donors differed by locus: about 620-640 for A, B, C, DRB1 and DQB1; about 520 for DQA1; roughly 600 for DPA1; and around 450 for DPB1. In the later analysis, no new phenotypic data were used to find candidate immune exposures; instead, reliance was placed on TCR beta sequences and their occurrence across donors. Donor age, sex, ethnicity and CMV serostatus were compiled alongside the repertoire data. The study combined high-throughput TCR immunosequencing, statistical association of individual TCRs with disease status, and machine learning to predict cytomegalovirus infection status. Besides the first cohort of 666 subjects, a separate validation cohort made up of 120 or so different subjects was used. The study aimed to test whether cataloging public T cell receptors could reveal signatures of past pathogen exposure. All discovery cohort repertoires had been generated using a single sequencing platform. Of the roughly 410 genotyped donors, 65% to 90% were placed in the genetic ancestry cluster associated with self-reported Caucasian donors. An early release that covered more than 550 HLA-typed donors contained approximately 290 gigabases of sequencing data and 65 million to 100 million unique TCR sequences. The study at large found these results: In a later analysis, several top co-occurrence clusters were reported to appear linked to parvovirus B19, influenza, CMV and Epstein-Barr virus. Sequencing depth was assumed to be roughly uniform across donors in the presence/absence analyses, though that assumption may not hold. According to a later analysis, TCR association rates differed among HLA loci, with DRB1 alleles showing the most associated TCRs and HLA-C alleles showing the fewest. A later analysis found that most CMV-associated TCR beta chains appeared HLA-restricted, with HLA associations seemingly driven largely by CMV exposure. Only TCR beta chains were sequenced in this cohort, and the absence of alpha or paired-chain data limited detectable features. A later analysis found that HLA-associated TCR beta chains were more clonally expanded and had lower generation probabilities than equally common non-associated chains. Around 16 rarely observed V segments, including chromosome 9 orphons, were excluded from the earlier analysis of several hundred of the donors because counts were too low. It was suggested by the authors that the approach could potentially be generalized to other disease states and immunological phenotypes. Assigning TCR associations to individual alleles was difficult when HLA alleles, especially DR and DQ, strongly co-occurred. Some IMGT-functional V segments, including TRBV6-2 and TRBV6-3, could not be distinguished by the 87-base-pair reads and were therefore excluded. The only immune exposure information available for the cohort was CMV serostatus. In a later analysis, about 16,000 TCR beta sequences were associated with specific HLA alleles at a false discovery rate of 0.05. Correlated functional status among segregating V segments might reflect linkage disequilibrium, but an unknown experimental factor could not be ruled out. A few of the identified cytomegalovirus-associated TCR beta chains were confirmed in vitro to be specific for cytomegalovirus antigens. A further reported finding was that TCR beta sequences accurately predicted the HLA-A and HLA-B alleles for most subjects in the first cohort. While some public TCRs were present in many individuals, most TCR sequences turned up only very rarely across donors. In an earlier analysis of 450 to 750 of the donors, most TCR beta V segments appeared in productive rearrangements about 90% or about 30% of the time, broadly matching IMGT annotations. The sequencing pipeline was judged likely to have produced a cluster of highly shared sequence variants as a technical artifact. Cytomegalovirus status was reported to be diagnosed by the classifier with high specificity and sensitivity in both the original and validation cohorts. V-gene and J-gene trimming of TCR beta chains was associated with a missense DCLRE1C variant in a later genetic analysis, and the association was replicated in an independent cohort. A total of some 180 TCR beta chains were listed by the study as associated with cytomegalovirus. Because HLA typing was missing for some donors at each locus, association tests included only the typed subset. Compared with the approximately 700-donor mean, donors in an Asian-associated ancestry cluster had fewer N-insertions in productive TCRs, according to a later genetic analysis.

In total, fewer than 750 healthy bone marrow donors made up the cohort. Cohort members were all nominally healthy when sampled, although unrecorded immune exposures were likely present. The donor was CMV seronegative and belonged to the group of 350 to 400 seronegative cohort members. Every donor gave a peripheral blood sample, and the peripheral blood mononuclear cells from that sample were used for TCR beta sequencing. The Qiagen DNeasy Blood Extraction Kit was used to extract genomic DNA from the blood cell samples. Receptor libraries were prepared by the immunoSEQ multiplex PCR assay. The multiplex PCR relied on a mix of 60 forward primers for TCR Vbeta segments and 13 reverse primers for TCR Jbeta segments. A multiplex PCR assay on genomic DNA amplified the CDR3 region of rearranged TCR beta genes. On the Illumina HiSeq System, the amplified TCR beta libraries were sequenced as 87-base-pair reads. The authors' analysis ran thus. A later analysis tallied tens of millions of unique TCR beta chains across the 600 to 700 repertoires, and about 12 million of those chains were shared by two or more donors. Raw reads were error-corrected and collapsed into unique sequences by a nearest-neighbor algorithm in which closely related sequences were merged to remove PCR and sequencing errors. Alignment of CDR3 sequences to IMGT reference sequences was used to assign V, D and J gene segments. For a sequence to be retained, a match of at least six nucleotides to both a V gene segment and a J gene segment was required. Rearrangements were called productive when the CDR3 lacked stop codons and stayed in frame with V and J; all others were non-productive. CDR3 was defined by IMGT convention, running from the second conserved V-encoded cysteine to the conserved J-encoded phenylalanine. The earlier analysis of about 590 of the donors excluded sequences that lacked an unambiguous match to a single V gene segment. In an earlier analysis of approximately 590 of the donors, V segments were called functional above 56.7% productive rearrangements and were called segregating when the between-donor standard deviation exceeded 5%. A statistical classification framework was built for diagnosing cytomegalovirus status from the catalog of TCR beta chain sequences. V and J gene assignment, in a later analysis, came from comparing TCR nucleotide sequences with IMGT/GENE-DB human TR gene sequences. In a later analysis, CDR3 sequences and most-parsimonious VDJ recombination scenarios were assigned using the TCRdist pipeline. In a later analysis, each TCR beta chain was defined by its CDR3 amino acid sequence together with its V-gene family, and reads lacking a unique V-gene family were excluded. As a way to deal with suspected cross-contamination and a sequencing artifact, a later analysis dropped approximately 570 nucleotide sequences that were highly shared and had low generation probability. In a later analysis, a clonal expansion index for each public chain was calculated from normalized within-repertoire ranks of inferred template counts. In a later analysis, generation probabilities were computed with a VDJ recombination model fitted to out-of-frame rearrangements, and the resulting probabilities were checked against IGoR. In a later analysis, hypergeometric tests were used to score TCR-TCR, TCR-HLA and TCR-CMV co-occurrence, with a repertoire-size bias correction applied to TCR pairs. To estimate false discovery rates, a later analysis permuted the HLA or CMV assignments 20 times. In a later analysis, co-occurring TCRs were grouped using DBSCAN, with TCRdist sequence similarity added in when clustering inside HLA-allele-positive subsets. Co-occurrence clustering excluded repertoires with fewer than 30,000 or more than 120,000 public chains, plus five with anomalous nucleotide sharing. Imported from immuneACCESS, the table was reduced by TCRdb to in-frame sequences with V and J called. These copies leave out some clones; in studies compared against another copy, an unresolved V gene accounts for under half, and the cause of the remainder is not known. That table is the source of V, J and clone size, and D and trimming were worked out from the DNA. The sample yields 100,000 to 150,000 clones; 60% to 85% were counted once. Of the sample, 1.5% to 2.5% is held by the ten largest clones.

Concerning this clone: The specificity of this receptor is unknown. Per-base quality was not reported, and no clone a single base away is much larger than it.

The CDR3, from cysteine to phenylalanine, totals 14 residues. The DNA shown is the 42-base CDR3, in frame from base 1. Trimming removed 2 bases from V and 4 bases from J; the gene matches leave 5 bases unexplained. The CDR1 and CDR2 encoded by the germline V gene are SGHRS and YFSETQ. This TCR came from a man in his fifties or sixties in good health and CMV-seronegative. The V gene is TRBV5-1 and the J gene is TRBJ2-5; a stretch of 7 junction bases matches TRBD1. Material: PBMCs. The CDR3 reads CASSFGTERETQYF. The nucleotide sequence reads as follows: TGCGCCAGCAGCTTCGGGACAGAACGAGAGACCCAGTACTTC.